What follows are 29 T cell receptor beta chains derived from one specimen sequenced in a study of T cells in Graves' hyperthyroidism and ophthalmopathy. Authors of the study amplified TCR beta CDR3 regions from RNA transcripts. First-round RT-PCR targeting the TCR CDR3 was performed with the HTBI primer set. MiXCR was run by TCRdb on the multiplex PCR reads, yielding one entry per CDR3 protein. The sample holds around 450,000 distinct CDR3 sequences, less than 20% seen once. Sequenced input: blood. The receptors stem from a woman aged 18-29 years with Graves' hyperthyroidism.

This clonotype has ten or more counts. As DNA, the CDR3 is TGTGCCACCAGTGGGGGGGTGGCCAATCAGCCCCAGCATTTT. Its protein is CATSGGVANQPQHF. The chain has TRBV24-1 and TRBJ1-5; D is perhaps TRBD1 (5 bases). CDR1 KGHDR and CDR2 SFDVKD come from the germline V gene. V lost 5 bases and J 3 bases, leaving 10 bases between the germline ends. The length of the CDR3 is 14 residues.

The sample holds many counts of this clonotype. The gene calls are TRBV7-6 and TRBJ2-5, with unresolved D. The CDR3 runs to 14 residues. V gave up 1 base and J gave up 5 bases, with 11 bases separating them. Germline V gives CDR1 SGHVS, CDR2 FNYEAQ. The CDR3 bases are TGTGCCAGCAGCTTAGAAACAGCGCGGGAGACCCAGTACTTC. Translation: CASSLETARETQYF. The full variable domain, with the rest looked up from reference TRBV7-6 and TRBJ2-5, is GAGVSQSPRYKVTKRGQDVALRCDPISGHVSLYWYRQALGQGPEFLTYFNYEAQQDKSGLPNDRFSAERPEGSISTLTIQRTEQRDSAMYRCASSLETARETQYFGPGTRLLVL.

The genes are TRBV7-9 and TRBJ2-2; D is perhaps TRBD2 (6 bases). The CDR3 covers 16 residues. Per germline, CDR1 SEHNR and CDR2 FQNEAQ (reference sequence). Trimming left V 1 base short and J 5 bases short, with 14 bases between. CDR3 region: CASSLGASVLTGELFF. CDR3 nucleotide sequence: TGTGCCAGCAGCTTAGGGGCTAGCGTTCTGACCGGGGAGCTGTTTTTT.

This clonotype was found a few times. V gene TRBV7-2 combines with J gene TRBJ2-1; TRBD1 aligns across 10 bases. Germline-derived CDR1 and CDR2 are SGHTA and FQGNSA. V shed 3 bases, J shed 4 bases, and the junction held 3 bases outside the gene matches. CDR3 size: 15 residues. CDR3 nucleotides: TGTGCCAGCAGCTTCGGGACAGGGGAATACAATGAGCAGTTCTTC. Translated, it gives CASSFGTGEYNEQFF.

This clonotype was seen a handful of times. V is TRBV5-5 and J is TRBJ2-5; D may correspond to TRBD1 or TRBD2 (6 bases each). Germline-derived CDR1 and CDR2 are SGHKS and YYEKEE (reference sequence). This CDR3 has 16 amino acids. Trimming left V 1 base short and J 0 bases short, with 13 bases between. The CDR3 is CASSLLGGGYQETQYF. Written as DNA, the CDR3 is TGTGCCAGCAGCTTGTTGGGGGGCGGGTACCAAGAGACCCAGTACTTC.

The rearrangement links TRBV5-4 to TRBJ2-3; D gene uncertain. The germline CDR1 and CDR2 sequences are SGHNT and YYREEE (reference sequence). The germline V and J ends were trimmed by 3 bases and 6 bases, with 8 bases remaining between them. This CDR3 spans 12 amino acids. The CDR3 nucleotides read TGTGCCAGCAGCTACCTCTCTGATACGCAGTATTTT. This sequence encodes CASSYLSDTQYF.

The chain recombines TRBV11-2 with TRBJ2-6; D perhaps matches TRBD2 (6 bases). V dropped 4 bases and J dropped 4 bases, with 11 bases sitting between them. Per the germline V gene, CDR1 is SGHAT and CDR2 is FQNNGV. There are 15 residues in the CDR3. Written as DNA, the CDR3 is TGTGCCAGCAGCTCTGGAGGGCTCGGGGCCAACGTCCTGACTTTC. Protein sequence: CASSSGGLGANVLTF.

The table lists this clonotype with a few counts. V and J are TRBV3-1 and TRBJ1-2; D call uncertain. The V end was cut by 4 bases, the J end by 2 bases, with 20 bases between. This CDR3 is 17 amino acids long. Per germline, CDR1 LGHDT and CDR2 YNNKEL (reference sequence). Here the CDR3 DNA reads TGTGCCAGCAGCCCTTACCCCTTTGAGATAAAAAACTATGGCTACACCTTC. Its translation: CASSPYPFEIKNYGYTF.

This clonotype was detected many times. The rearrangement uses TRBV7-6 and TRBJ1-2; TRBD1 aligns across 7 bases. The germline V gene has CDR1 SGHVS and CDR2 FNYEAQ. The CDR3 has 16 residues. Trimming cost V 5 bases and J 8 bases; bases outside gene matches: 17. The chain's CDR3 is CASSLPTGALKEGYTF. The CDR3 DNA reads TGTGCCAGCAGCCTACCCACAGGGGCACTCAAGGAGGGCTACACCTTC.

Points on this clonotype: This may be a read error: a much more frequent sequence differs by one nucleotide. This chain links TRBV12-3 or TRBV12-4 with TRBJ2-3, with 10 bases matching TRBD2. This CDR3 spans 17 amino acids. V lost 4 bases, J lost 3 bases, and 10 bases stayed unmatched. CDR3 loop: CASSYYSGRRRTDTQYF. The DNA of the CDR3 is TGTGCCAGCAGTTATTATAGCGGGAGGCGAAGAACAGATACGCAGTATTTT.

The chain is built from TRBV20-1 and TRBJ2-7; D might be TRBD2 (6 bases). Germline CDR1 DFQATT, CDR2 SNEGSKA (reference sequence). The ends were cut back, 6 bases at V and 5 bases at J, with 14 bases in the middle. The CDR3 sequence is 12 residues long. CDR3 amino acids: CSALTREDEQYF. Written as DNA, the CDR3 is TGCAGTGCCCTGACTAGGGAGGACGAGCAGTACTTC.

This clonotype was counted a few times. This chain connects TRBV5-5 to TRBJ1-1, with D maybe TRBD1 (5 bases). V lost 1 base, J lost 4 bases, and 11 bases lay in between. This CDR3 comprises 14 residues. From germline, CDR1 is SGHKS and CDR2 YYEKEE (reference sequence). In DNA, the CDR3 is TGTGCCAGCAGCTTGATTTCCAGGGCCACTGAAGCTTTCTTT. Translating it yields CASSLISRATEAFF.

This clonotype was seen only a few times. The chain couples TRBV6-2 or TRBV6-3 to TRBJ2-5; D is tentatively TRBD1 or TRBD2 (6 bases each). Germline V gene lookup returns CDR1 MNHEY and CDR2 SVGEGT. The CDR3 covers 16 residues. V shed 2 bases and J shed 7 bases, with 20 bases lying between them. CDR3 coding DNA: TGTGCCAGCAGTTACCAGACGGGGGCAGGAATGGGGACCCAGTACTTC. It translates to CASSYQTGAGMGTQYF.

This clonotype was detected ten times or more. V gene TRBV5-1 combines with J gene TRBJ1-5; D is unresolved. From germline, CDR1 is SGHRS and CDR2 YFSETQ. The CDR3 consists of 14 residues. Trimming cost V 3 bases and J 7 bases, with 14 bases left between them. CDR3 nucleotides: TGCGCCAGCAGCTCAGGTTGGGGAGGGCAGCCCCAGCATTTT. It codes for CASSSGWGGQPQHF.

There are many counts of this clonotype. CDR3 region: CASSQEASGRYEQYF. The CDR3 DNA sequence: TGTGCCAGCAGCCAAGAGGCTAGCGGGAGGTACGAGCAGTACTTC. The chain has TRBV3-1 and TRBJ2-7; TRBD2 aligns across 11 bases. V trimming: 0 bases; J trimming: 4 bases; junction bases outside the gene matches: 2. This CDR3 is 15 amino acids long. The germline V gene encodes CDR1 LGHDT and CDR2 YNNKEL (reference sequence).

This chain connects TRBV3-1 to TRBJ2-1, with D perhaps assigned TRBD1 or TRBD2 (5 bases each). In germline, CDR1 is LGHDT, CDR2 YNNKEL (reference sequence). The CDR3 runs to 16 residues. The V end was cut by 5 bases, the J end by 6 bases, with 20 bases between. CDR3 protein: CASSWIGQGGGNEQFF. DNA of the CDR3: TGTGCCAGCAGCTGGATTGGGCAGGGTGGGGGCAATGAGCAGTTCTTC.

This clonotype was seen at least ten times. This CDR3 is CASSYSKQDLNTEAFF. For the CDR3, the DNA is TGTGCCAGCAGTTACTCGAAACAGGACCTGAACACTGAAGCTTTCTTT. The genes are TRBV6-5 and TRBJ1-1; D might be TRBD1 (5 bases). CDR1 MNHEY and CDR2 SVGAGI come from the germline V gene. This CDR3 is built from 16 residues. Trimming pared 0 bases from V and 0 bases from J, leaving 11 bases between.

This clonotype was counted between two and nine times. The chain couples TRBV2 to TRBJ2-7; possible D gene TRBD1, 6 bases. The CDR3 is 13 residues long. Deletions cut 8 bases from V and 1 base from J, with 12 bases between. Germline V gene data show CDR1 as SNHLY and CDR2 as FYNNEI. Written as DNA, the CDR3 is TGTGCCAGCCGGCCAGGGGAATCCTACGAGCAGTACTTC. The encoded protein is CASRPGESYEQYF. Based on the CDR3 plus reference TRBV2 and TRBJ2-7, the full variable domain is EPEVTQTPSHQVTQMGQEVILRCVPISNHLYFYWYRQILGQKVEFLVSFYNNEISEKSEIFDDQFSVERPDGSNFTLKIRSTKLEDSAMYFCASRPGESYEQYFGPGTRLTVT.

This clonotype came up a few times. V gene TRBV4-1 combines with J gene TRBJ2-6; D unresolved. V lost 0 bases and J lost 0, with 6 bases in between. CDR3 length equals 16 residues. Germline-derived CDR1 and CDR2 are MGHRA and YSYEKL. CDR3 DNA sequence: TGCGCCAGCAGCCAAGACCAAGGCTCTGGGGCCAACGTCCTGACTTTC. It codes for CASSQDQGSGANVLTF.

This clonotype was counted only a few times. V usage is TRBV19 and J usage is TRBJ2-5; D call uncertain. The CDR3 covers 15 residues. Trimming stripped 1 base from V and 2 bases from J, with 11 bases between. Looked up from germline, CDR1 is LNHDA and CDR2 is SQIVND (reference sequence). CDR3 region: CASSIGNRVQETQYF. The CDR3, as DNA: TGTGCCAGTAGTATAGGGAACAGAGTTCAAGAGACCCAGTACTTC.

This clonotype appeared many times. The chain recombines TRBV28 with TRBJ2-7; TRBD2 matches 8 bases. The V gene's germline CDR1 is MDHEN and CDR2 SYDVKM. CDR3 size: 15 residues. Losses at the gene ends were 4 bases for V and 5 bases for J; bases not matched to a gene: 10. DNA of the CDR3: TGTGCCAGCAGTTCGCCGCGGGAGGATCTACACGAGCAGTACTTC. Encoded protein: CASSSPREDLHEQYF.

This clonotype came up many times. This chain connects TRBV12-3 or TRBV12-4 to TRBJ1-1; D perhaps matches TRBD1 (6 bases). Trimming shortened V by 3 bases and J by 11 bases, and 16 bases separated the two germline ends. The CDR3 has 13 residues. The CDR3 sequence: CASSFWADSDAFF. The CDR3 region has the DNA TGTGCCAGCAGTTTTTGGGCGGACAGTGACGCTTTCTTT.

This clonotype was picked up many times. This rearrangement joins TRBV24-1 to TRBJ2-1; TRBD2 matches at 16 bases. CDR1 KGHDR and CDR2 SFDVKD come from the germline V gene. The CDR3 has 21 residues. V shed 3 bases, J shed 0 bases, and the junction held 10 bases outside the gene matches. DNA of the CDR3: TGTGCCACCAGTGATGAGCTGGGACTAGCGGGGGGGCTAAGCTCCTACAATGAGCAGTTCTTC. Its translation: CATSDELGLAGGLSSYNEQFF.

This clonotype was seen more than once but under ten times. V usage is TRBV7-9 and J usage is TRBJ1-4; no reliable D call. Deletions cut 1 base from V and 3 bases from J, with 6 bases between. The CDR3 totals 14 residues. Per the germline V gene, CDR1 is SEHNR and CDR2 is FQNEAQ (reference sequence). CDR3 residues: CASSLVTSNEKLFF. The CDR3 coding sequence is TGTGCCAGCAGCTTAGTAACATCTAATGAAAAACTGTTTTTT. The complete variable domain, with remaining parts taken from reference TRBV7-9 and TRBJ1-4, reads DTGVSQNPRHKITKRGQNVTFRCDPISEHNRLYWYRQTLGQGPEFLTYFQNEAQLEKSRLLSDRFSAERPKGSFSTLEIQRTEQGDSAMYLCASSLVTSNEKLFFGSGTQLSVL.

This clonotype showed up just a few times. This chain links TRBV20-1 with TRBJ1-2; D not certain. Germline lookup yields CDR1 DFQATT and CDR2 SNEGSKA (reference sequence). The CDR3 has 16 residues. V was trimmed by 0 bases and J by 8 bases, leaving 22 bases between them. The chain's CDR3 is CSARDMIGRKFGGYTF. In DNA form, the CDR3 reads TGCAGTGCTAGAGATATGATCGGCAGGAAATTCGGAGGCTACACCTTC.

Of note for this clonotype: A much larger clone lies a single base off, so this may be a read error. The V and J genes are TRBV2 and TRBJ2-3, with D perhaps matching TRBD2 (5 bases). This CDR3 has 16 amino acids. Germline V lookup: CDR1 SNHLY, CDR2 FYNNEI. Trimming took 6 bases from V and 0 from J, leaving 16 bases between them. The chain's CDR3 is CASRWGDFQSTDTQYF. CDR3 in DNA: TGTGCCAGCAGGTGGGGAGACTTCCAGAGCACAGATACGCAGTATTTT.

This clonotype came up many times. V gene TRBV20-1 combines with J gene TRBJ1-2; perhaps TRBD1 as D (5 bases). This CDR3 has 13 amino acids. Germline CDR1 is DFQATT and CDR2 is SNEGSKA (reference sequence). Between the trimmed V and J ends, which lost 4 bases and 1 base, there was a span of 10 bases. CDR3 bases: TGCAGTGCTACCGGGACCCGTAACTATGGCTACACCTTC. This sequence encodes CSATGTRNYGYTF.

The J gene is TRBJ2-7, the V gene TRBV5-1; possible D gene TRBD1, 6 bases. The ends were cut back, 0 bases at V and 2 bases at J, with 15 bases in the middle. The germline V gene has CDR1 SGHRS and CDR2 YFSETQ. The CDR3 contains 16 residues. The CDR3 region has the DNA TGCGCCAGCAGCTTGGCCTCGACAGGTAAACCCTACGAGCAGTACTTC. Its protein product is CASSLASTGKPYEQYF. The full variable domain, completed using reference TRBV5-1 and TRBJ2-7, is KAGVTQTPRYLIKTRGQQVTLSCSPISGHRSVSWYQQTPGQGLQFLFEYFSETQRNKGNFPGRFSGRQFSNSRSEMNVSTLELGDSALYLCASSLASTGKPYEQYFGPGTRLTVT.

The V gene is TRBV7-3, the J gene TRBJ2-3; TRBD2 agrees at 11 bases. Trimming removed 0 bases from V and 8 bases from J; junction bases left unmatched: 4. The CDR3 has 15 residues. Germline values: CDR1 SGHTA, CDR2 FQGTGA. The CDR3 sequence: CASSLTGLAAGTQYF. CDR3 in DNA: TGTGCCAGCAGCTTAACGGGACTAGCGGCAGGTACGCAGTATTTT.